The clone carrying this TCR beta chain has just a few counts. What it recognizes is unknown. The data belong to a study of beta chain features in type 1 diabetes. Study-level results: Within each of all four CD4+ subsets, Type 1 diabetes patients had TCRB CDR3s that were moderately but significantly shorter.

Reverse transcription of all isolated RNA meant that expressed TCRB transcripts were sequenced. TCRdb keeps only in-frame clones here, not all; method: immunoSEQ multiplex PCR. The sample carries roughly 450,000 clones, 14% recorded once. The sequenced sample was naive CD4+ T cells from blood. The receptor's source is a man aged 30 to 39 in good health.

Written as DNA, the CDR3 is TGCAGCGTTGAAACCGGCTACGAGCAGTACTTC. Amino acids: CSVETGYEQYF. The J gene is TRBJ2-7, the V gene TRBV29-1, with D unclear. The CDR3 contains 11 residues. In germline, CDR1 is SQVTM, CDR2 ANQGSEA. The V gene lost 2 bases and the J gene lost 3 bases, with 5 bases spanning the gap.